Reported below is one TCR beta chain. The CDR3 has 17 amino acids. The germline V gene has CDR1 SEHNR and CDR2 FQNEAQ (reference sequence). Trimming took 5 bases from V and 8 from J; bases not matched to a gene: 15. Clones were read by immunoSEQ multiplex PCR, and TCRdb kept only the in-frame ones, dropping some. The sample carries 200,000 to 250,000 clones, 88% recorded once. The record originates from a study of blood T cell repertoires in COVID-19. V is TRBV7-9 and J is TRBJ1-4; 9 bases align to TRBD1. The clonotype comes from a man aged 18 to 35 with active or convalescent COVID-19. The sample consisted of peripheral blood. This chain's CDR3 is CASSPGQGLFRWEKLFF. Written as DNA, the CDR3 is TGTGCCAGCAGCCCGGGACAGGGCCTGTTTCGTTGGGAAAAACTGTTTTTT.